This T cell receptor beta chain was found in a study of TIL therapy for anti-PD-1-resistant metastatic lung cancer. Time point specified: pre-treatment sample, taken before nivolumab and TIL therapy. The CDR3 is 11 amino acids. Germline loops: CDR1 MNHNY, CDR2 SVGAGI (reference sequence). V was trimmed by 6 bases and J by 7 bases, leaving 10 bases between them. The libraries were made with immunoSEQ v3. This table comes from immunoSEQ multiplex PCR, and its TCRdb copy is limited to in-frame clones, with some not included. The sample carries about 19,000 clones, nearly 80% recorded once. This sequence was found in a person between 30 and 79 years old with non-small cell lung cancer. This sequence joins TRBV6-6 and TRBJ2-7, with D tentatively TRBD2 (5 bases). The source was blood, collected at baseline. CDR3 coding DNA: TGTGCCAGCAGCAACACGGGAGAGCAGTACTTC. This gives the protein CASSNTGEQYF.